These 32 T cell receptor beta chains were sequenced from one sample in a study of regulatory T cells in long-lasting Graves disease. To make TCR beta libraries, researchers used iRepertoire HTBI primers and Arm-PCR of CDR3 regions. TCRdb called the multiplex PCR reads again in MiXCR, with one record for every CDR3 protein. The sample has some 500,000 distinct CDR3 sequences; approximately 12% are singletons. Time point denoted: newly diagnosed GD, antithyroid drugs for less than 3 months. RNA from PBMCs was the source of the TCR library. The sample was also reused in another study, on T cells in Graves' hyperthyroidism and ophthalmopathy.

The sample was peripheral blood mononuclear cells (PBMCs), taken at new diagnosis, from a patient treated with antithyroid drugs. All receptors come from a man aged 30-40 years with Graves disease.

This clonotype occurred a few times. This sequence may be a read error, since a much larger clone differs from it by one base. The chain employs TRBV11-2 and TRBJ2-1, with 8 bases matching TRBD2. Germline values: CDR1 SGHAT, CDR2 FQNNGV. The CDR3 sequence is 16 residues long. CDR3 sequence reads: CASSLYSGEDYNEQLF. The CDR3 DNA sequence: TGTGCCAGCAGCCTCTATAGCGGGGAAGATTACAATGAGCAGCTCTTC.

This clonotype was detected ten times or more. V gene TRBV6-1 combines with J gene TRBJ2-2; 7 bases are a match to TRBD2. V lost 8 bases and J lost 6; bases outside the gene matches: 15. The CDR3 is 16 residues long. CDR1 MNHNS and CDR2 SASEGT come from the germline V gene. CDR3 sequence (DNA): TGTGCCAGCGAAAAGGTGGCTAGCGGTCCGTCCGGGGAGCTGTTTTTT. Amino acids: CASEKVASGPSGELFF.

This clonotype was picked up many times. The rearrangement joins TRBV20-1 to TRBJ2-7, with 10 bases identical to TRBD2. The V and J ends lost 0 bases and 2 bases, in that order; junction bases with no gene match: 1. This CDR3 region has 14 residues. Germline CDR1 DFQATT, CDR2 SNEGSKA (reference sequence). CDR3 nucleotide sequence: TGCAGTGCTAGAGATGGACTAGCGGCCTACGAGCAGTACTTC. This gives the protein CSARDGLAAYEQYF.

This sequence joins TRBV6-1 and TRBJ1-1; weak D call: TRBD1 (6 bases). V gave up 6 bases and J gave up 3 bases, with 17 bases separating them. CDR3 length: 15 amino acids. Germline V lookup: CDR1 MNHNS, CDR2 SASEGT. The CDR3 protein is CASSVTRGRDTEAFF. CDR3 in DNA: TGTGCCAGCAGCGTCACCAGGGGCCGGGACACTGAAGCTTTCTTT.

This chain joins TRBV4-2 and TRBJ2-1; D unresolved. CDR1 and CDR2 (germline): LGHNA, YNFKEQ. Trimming left V 0 bases short and J 5 bases short, with 2 bases between. The CDR3 extends over 12 amino acids. CDR3 residues: CASSQDHNEQFF. The CDR3 DNA follows: TGTGCCAGCAGCCAAGACCACAATGAGCAGTTCTTC.

This clonotype was seen at least ten times. This chain joins TRBV12-5 and TRBJ2-5; 13 bases are shared with TRBD2. There are 22 residues in the CDR3. The trim removed 4 bases at V and 2 bases at J, leaving 22 bases unmatched. Germline V lookup: CDR1 LGHNT, CDR2 FRNRAP. The CDR3 nucleotides read TGTGCTAGTGGTTCTAAACCCCGGACTAGCGGGAGAGTAGGGAGGAGTCAAGAGACCCAGTACTTC. Amino acids: CASGSKPRTSGRVGRSQETQYF.

This clonotype was recorded at least ten times. The chain is built from TRBV20-1 and TRBJ2-7; 10 nucleotides line up with TRBD1. The germline V gene encodes CDR1 DFQATT and CDR2 SNEGSKA (reference sequence). The CDR3 extends over 15 amino acids. The V gene end was trimmed by 5 bases and the J gene end by 0 bases; junction bases not matched to a gene: 7. In DNA form, the CDR3 reads TGCAGTGCTGAGAGCGGGACAGGGGACTCCTACGAGCAGTACTTC. It is translated as CSAESGTGDSYEQYF.

This clonotype came up many times. This chain links TRBV18 with TRBJ2-3; TRBD2 is a possible D gene (6 bases). The CDR3 length is 15 residues. Germline CDR1 is KGHSH and CDR2 is LQKENI. V was trimmed by 1 base and J by 4 bases, leaving 12 bases between them. The CDR3 here is CASSPRGGTADTQYF. Written as DNA, the CDR3 is TGTGCCAGCTCACCACGGGGAGGCACGGCAGATACGCAGTATTTT.

This rearrangement joins TRBV2 to TRBJ2-7; 7 bases line up with TRBD1. This CDR3 is built from 13 residues. CDR1 is SNHLY and CDR2 is FYNNEI in the germline V gene. The J segment lost 3 bases and the V segment lost 6 bases, leaving 5 bases of the junction unmatched. This CDR3 is CASSATGNYEQYF. The CDR3 DNA reads TGTGCCAGCAGCGCGACAGGGAACTACGAGCAGTACTTC.

This clonotype was recorded at least ten times. The chain uses TRBV25-1 and TRBJ2-2, with TRBD2 matching 9 bases. V gave up 3 bases and J gave up 7 bases; unmatched junction bases: 12. The CDR3 covers 17 residues. Germline CDR1 reads MGHDK; CDR2 reads SYGVNS. The CDR3, as DNA: TGTGCCAGCAGTGACATCCGGACTAGCGTTCGCGGCGGGGAGCTGTTTTTT. It is translated as CASSDIRTSVRGGELFF.

The chain links TRBV25-1 to TRBJ2-2; TRBD1 matches at 7 bases. The CDR3 loop spans 14 amino acids. The V segment lost 4 bases and the J segment 5 bases; nucleotides outside the gene matches: 4. The V gene's germline CDR1 is MGHDK and CDR2 SYGVNS. CDR3 sequence reads: CASSGGGLTGELFF. Here the CDR3 DNA reads TGTGCCAGCAGTGGAGGGGGCTTAACCGGGGAGCTGTTTTTT.

In this sample, this clonotype turned up many times. V gene TRBV20-1 combines with J gene TRBJ2-1; TRBD1 is a possible D gene (5 bases). V lost 6 bases and J lost 9, with 15 bases in between. This CDR3 is built from 12 residues. The V gene's germline CDR1 is DFQATT and CDR2 SNEGSKA (reference sequence). CDR3 bases: TGCAGTGCCTCCTCTCCTCAGGGTGAGCAGTTCTTC. As protein: CSASSPQGEQFF.

This clonotype was detected many times. The CDR3 sequence is CASSSTTVRGYTF. CDR3 nucleotide sequence: TGCGCCAGCAGCTCCACGACGGTCCGAGGCTACACCTTC. V is TRBV5-1 and J is TRBJ1-2; D uncertain. Germline V CDR1 and CDR2: SGHRS, YFSETQ. CDR3 size: 13 residues. Trimming left V 3 bases short and J 8 bases short, with 14 bases between.

This clonotype was counted between two and nine times. The gene calls are TRBV29-1 and TRBJ1-2; unclear D gene. Trimming removed 6 bases from V and 3 bases from J, with 20 bases in between. Germline values: CDR1 SQVTM, CDR2 ANQGSEA. The CDR3 is 15 residues long. The CDR3 region has the DNA TGCAGCGTAACCCGGGCGGTAGGGTTCGACTATGGCTACACCTTC. Its translation: CSVTRAVGFDYGYTF.

This clonotype was seen only a few times. DNA for the CDR3: TGTGCCAGCAGTGAACAGGAGGACACTGAAGCTTTCTTT. This codes for CASSEQEDTEAFF. The chain has TRBV6-1 and TRBJ1-1, with D unresolved. CDR3 length: 13 amino acids. Germline V lookup: CDR1 MNHNS, CDR2 SASEGT. The V and J ends lost 2 bases and 3 bases respectively, with 7 bases between them.

In its sample, this clonotype was seen a few times. The V call is TRBV18, the J call TRBJ2-5; TRBD2 aligns across 9 bases. This CDR3 spans 15 amino acids. Germline V gene lookup returns CDR1 KGHSH and CDR2 LQKENI. Trimming cost V 3 bases and J 7 bases; bases outside gene matches: 9. In nucleotides, the CDR3 is TGTGCCAGCTCACCGCGGGAGGGCGGCAAGAGGACCCAGTACTTC. It translates to CASSPREGGKRTQYF.

This clonotype has just a few counts. J is TRBJ2-7 and V is TRBV5-4; D may be TRBD2 (6 bases). The V gene lost 3 bases and the J gene lost 9 bases, with 19 bases spanning the gap. Per germline, CDR1 SGHNT and CDR2 YYREEE (reference sequence). This CDR3 comprises 14 residues. CDR3 in amino acids: CASSSGTGLKVQYF. DNA for the CDR3: TGTGCCAGCAGCTCGGGGACTGGACTAAAGGTGCAGTACTTC. The complete variable domain, with remaining parts taken from reference TRBV5-4 and TRBJ2-7, reads ETGVTQSPTHLIKTRGQQVTLRCSSQSGHNTVSWYQQALGQGPQFIFQYYREEENGRGNFPPRFSGLQFPNYSSELNVNALELDDSALYLCASSSGTGLKVQYFGPGTRLTVT.

Ten or more counts support this clonotype. The rearrangement joins TRBV11-2 to TRBJ2-3, with D uncertain. V was clipped by 5 bases and J by 5 bases, with 11 bases between them. This CDR3 comprises 13 residues. Looked up from germline, CDR1 is SGHAT and CDR2 is FQNNGV. The CDR3, as DNA: TGTGCCAGCAGCCGGAACTCGCAAGATACGCAGTATTTT. Translating gives CASSRNSQDTQYF.

The table lists this clonotype with a few counts. The J gene is TRBJ2-7, the V gene TRBV29-1; 12 positions agree with TRBD2. Germline V CDR1 and CDR2: SQVTM, ANQGSEA. The length of the CDR3 is 14 residues. V was pared by 4 bases and J by 7 bases, with 8 bases of the junction left unmatched. The CDR3 sequence is CSVAGLAGGGEQYF. For the CDR3, the DNA is TGCAGCGTTGCAGGTCTAGCGGGAGGGGGGGAGCAGTACTTC.

This clonotype was seen ten or more times. The rearrangement links TRBV12-3 or TRBV12-4 to TRBJ1-1, with D unresolved. The length of the CDR3 is 15 residues. Trimming shortened V by 2 bases and J by 8 bases, and 18 bases separated the two germline ends. The CDR3 nucleotides are TGTGCCAGCAGTTTACTTCCCGACTACGGCGTGGAAGCTTTCTTT. Protein sequence: CASSLLPDYGVEAFF.

This clonotype was detected a few times. The rearrangement links TRBV20-1 to TRBJ2-7; 8 bases align to TRBD1. V trimming: 6 bases; J trimming: 0 bases; junction bases outside the gene matches: 13. The CDR3 is made up of 16 amino acids. From germline, CDR1 is DFQATT and CDR2 SNEGSKA (reference sequence). The CDR3, as DNA: TGCAGTGCGCAACGAACAGGGGGGTGGAGCTCCTACGAGCAGTACTTC. Amino acids: CSAQRTGGWSSYEQYF.

This clonotype was seen repeatedly, ten times or more. V gene TRBV7-9 combines with J gene TRBJ2-7; TRBD2 matches 8 bases. The V and J ends lost 1 base and 5 bases, in that order; junction bases with no gene match: 7. The CDR3 is made up of 15 amino acids. The germline gives CDR1 SEHNR, CDR2 FQNEAQ (reference sequence). CDR3 in amino acids: CASSLGRTGLDEQYF. CDR3 DNA sequence: TGTGCCAGCAGCTTAGGTCGGACGGGACTAGACGAGCAGTACTTC.

The V gene is TRBV27, the J gene TRBJ2-2; perhaps TRBD1 as D (5 bases). Trimming cost V 5 bases and J 3 bases, with 13 bases left between them. CDR3 length: 15 amino acids. From germline, CDR1 is MNHEY and CDR2 SMNVEV (reference sequence). This chain's CDR3 is CASSRERGYTGELFF. The CDR3 DNA reads TGTGCCAGCAGTAGAGAAAGGGGATACACCGGGGAGCTGTTTTTT.

A few counts support this clonotype. The chain recombines TRBV29-1 with TRBJ2-2; D uncertain. Germline V gene sequence: CDR1 SQVTM, CDR2 ANQGSEA. V gave up 2 bases and J gave up 1 base, with 11 bases separating them. The CDR3 is 15 amino acids. Written as DNA, the CDR3 is TGCAGCGTTGAAAAAGGACCGGAGAACACCGGGGAGCTGTTTTTT. Translating gives CSVEKGPENTGELFF.

This clonotype was counted ten times or more. The genes are TRBV19 and TRBJ2-3, with TRBD2 matching over 8 bases. CDR3 size: 15 residues. CDR1 and CDR2 from the germline V gene are LNHDA and SQIVND (reference sequence). The V and J ends lost 6 bases and 2 bases, in that order; junction bases with no gene match: 7. CDR3: CASSREGWNTDTQYF. CDR3 DNA: TGTGCCAGTAGCCGGGAGGGTTGGAACACAGATACGCAGTATTTT.

Details on this clonotype: A much bigger clone sits one base away, suggesting this may be a read error. V gene TRBV4-1 combines with J gene TRBJ2-2, with TRBD1 matching over 7 bases. The trim removed 2 bases at V and 1 base at J, leaving 1 base unmatched. CDR3 size: 15 residues. CDR1 MGHRA and CDR2 YSYEKL come from the germline V gene. The CDR3 sequence is CASSQYRGNTGELFF. The CDR3 DNA reads as TGCGCCAGCAGCCAATACAGGGGGAACACCGGGGAGCTGTTTTTT.

DNA for the CDR3: TGTGCCAGCAGTCCCCCAGACGGGATTGAGACCCAGTACTTC. Its protein is CASSPPDGIETQYF. The rearrangement uses TRBV12-3 or TRBV12-4 and TRBJ2-5, with D maybe TRBD2 (5 bases). There are 14 residues in the CDR3. Deletions cut 5 bases from V and 5 bases from J, with 15 bases between.

This clonotype was observed at least ten times. This chain links TRBV20-1 with TRBJ2-5; D unresolved. The CDR3 totals 11 residues. The V and J ends lost 1 base and 4 bases respectively, with 4 bases between them. CDR1 and CDR2 from the germline V gene are DFQATT and SNEGSKA (reference sequence). The CDR3 is CSARGVETQYF. CDR3 coding DNA: TGCAGTGCTAGAGGAGTAGAGACCCAGTACTTC.

The J gene is TRBJ2-3, the V gene TRBV29-1, with 7 nucleotides matching TRBD1. The J segment lost 3 bases and the V segment lost 6 bases, leaving 9 bases of the junction unmatched. The CDR3 contains 14 residues. From germline, CDR1 is SQVTM and CDR2 ANQGSEA. CDR3 in amino acids: CSVTRQGKTDTQYF. CDR3 nucleotide sequence: TGCAGCGTAACCAGACAGGGAAAGACAGATACGCAGTATTTT.

This clonotype was observed at least ten times. The V call is TRBV7-2, the J call TRBJ2-1; TRBD2 matches 14 bases. The CDR3 has 15 residues. Germline V gene data show CDR1 as SGHTA and CDR2 as FQGNSA. V shed 3 bases, J shed 7 bases, and the junction held 2 bases outside the gene matches. The CDR3, as DNA: TGTGCCAGCAGCTTGACTAGCGGGAGGGGAAATGAGCAGTTCTTC. This translates into CASSLTSGRGNEQFF.

Ten or more counts support this clonotype. V is TRBV29-1 and J is TRBJ2-7; TRBD2 matches 7 bases. Germline CDR1 is SQVTM and CDR2 is ANQGSEA. The V and J ends lost 1 base and 3 bases, in that order; junction bases with no gene match: 6. The CDR3 is made up of 14 amino acids. The CDR3 bases are TGCAGCGTTGAAGTGGCGGGAGATGGCTACGAGCAGTACTTC. This sequence encodes CSVEVAGDGYEQYF.

This chain links TRBV7-9 with TRBJ2-5, with 8 bases that match TRBD1. The junction had 9 bases not matched to a gene; V was cut back by 2 bases and J by 1 base. Looked up from germline, CDR1 is SEHNR and CDR2 is FQNEAQ (reference sequence). The CDR3 has 17 residues. The CDR3 coding sequence is TGTGCCAGCAGCTTACTACGCCCGGGACAGGCCCAAGAGACCCAGTACTTC. This gives the protein CASSLLRPGQAQETQYF.